This T cell receptor (beta chain) was profiled in a study of cytomegalovirus exposure and HLA in healthy donors. The ends were cut back, 5 bases at V and 5 bases at J, with 13 bases in the middle. There are 14 residues in the CDR3. Per the germline V gene, CDR1 is MNHNS and CDR2 is SASEGT. Libraries were prepared by immunoSEQ multiplex PCR; TCRdb keeps only in-frame clonotypes and omits some of them. Of roughly 200,000 clones in the sample, 86% are singletons; the top ten hold roughly 6.6%. The sequence was obtained from a man between 25 and 39 years old in good health and CMV-seropositive. This chain links TRBV6-1 with TRBJ1-5; D uncertain. Sequencing used PBMCs. This chain's CDR3 is CASSNSKVDQPQHF. DNA for the CDR3: TGTGCCAGCAGTAATAGTAAGGTTGATCAGCCCCAGCATTTT.